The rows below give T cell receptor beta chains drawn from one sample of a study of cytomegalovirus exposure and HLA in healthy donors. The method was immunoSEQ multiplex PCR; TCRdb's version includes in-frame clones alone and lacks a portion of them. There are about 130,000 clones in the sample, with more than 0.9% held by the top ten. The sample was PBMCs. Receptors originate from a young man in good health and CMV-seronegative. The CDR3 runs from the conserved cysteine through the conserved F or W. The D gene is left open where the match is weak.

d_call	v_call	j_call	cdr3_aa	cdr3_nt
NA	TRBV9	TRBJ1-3	CASHSRDRGNTIYF	TGTGCCAGTCACTCCAGGGATCGTGGAAACACCATATATTTT
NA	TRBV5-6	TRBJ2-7	CASSFLGVLEQYF	TGTGCCAGCAGCTTTTTAGGGGTCCTCGAGCAGTACTTC
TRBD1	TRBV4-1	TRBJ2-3	CASSLGTGVDTQYF	TGCGCCAGCAGCCTGGGGACAGGGGTAGATACGCAGTATTTT
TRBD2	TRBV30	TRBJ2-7	CACIGGGNYEQYF	TGTGCCTGTATTGGCGGGGGAAACTACGAGCAGTACTTC
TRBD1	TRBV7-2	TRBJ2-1	CASSIGTGLSYNEQFF	TGTGCCAGCAGCATCGGGACAGGTCTGTCCTACAATGAGCAGTTCTTC
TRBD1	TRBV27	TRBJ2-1	CASTAGPRGQGEFF	TGTGCCAGCACCGCCGGACCTCGCGGGCAGGGGGAGTTCTTC
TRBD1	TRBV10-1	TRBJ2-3	CASSRTGGDTQYF	TGCGCCAGCAGCCGGACAGGCGGAGATACGCAGTATTTT
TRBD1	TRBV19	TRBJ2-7	CASRRTGDEQYF	TGTGCCAGTAGGAGGACAGGGGACGAGCAGTACTTC
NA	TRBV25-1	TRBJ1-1	CASSGDTPEAFF	TGTGCCAGCAGTGGAGACACCCCCGAAGCTTTCTTT
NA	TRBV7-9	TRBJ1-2	CASSRTPNYGYTF	TGTGCCAGCAGCCGGACTCCGAACTATGGCTACACCTTC
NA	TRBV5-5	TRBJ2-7	CASGGTGSYEQYF	TGTGCCAGCGGCGGGACGGGATCCTACGAGCAGTACTTC
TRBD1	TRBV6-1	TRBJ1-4	CASSGDRGISEKLFF	TGTGCCAGCAGTGGGGACAGGGGGATTTCGGAAAAACTGTTTTTT
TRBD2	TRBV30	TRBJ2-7	CAWRSLAGISYEQYF	TGTGCCTGGAGATCACTAGCGGGGATCTCCTACGAGCAGTACTTC
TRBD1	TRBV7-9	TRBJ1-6	CASSPNRDRGNNSPLHF	TGTGCCAGCAGCCCGAACCGGGACAGGGGGAATAATTCACCCCTCCACTTT
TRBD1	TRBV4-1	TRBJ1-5	CASSQDLGETGGHSYSNQPQHF	TGCGCCAGCAGCCAAGATTTGGGGGAAACAGGGGGCCATTCGTATAGCAATCAGCCCCAGCATTTT
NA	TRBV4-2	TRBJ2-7	CASSQDRGTGSYEQYF	TGTGCCAGCAGCCAAGATCGCGGGACCGGCTCCTACGAGCAGTACTTC
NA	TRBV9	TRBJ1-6	CASSVVAENNSPLHF	TGTGCCAGCAGCGTAGTGGCAGAAAATAATTCACCCCTCCACTTT
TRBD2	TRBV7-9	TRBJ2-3	CASRRLAGAGTDTQYF	TGTGCCAGCAGGAGACTAGCGGGAGCGGGTACAGATACGCAGTATTTT
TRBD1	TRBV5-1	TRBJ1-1	CASSQNPQGAGMNTEAFF	TGCGCCAGCAGCCAAAACCCTCAGGGGGCGGGCATGAACACTGAAGCTTTCTTT
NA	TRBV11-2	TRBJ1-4	CASSFTGKVGEKLFF	TGTGCCAGCAGCTTCACTGGCAAAGTGGGCGAAAAACTGTTTTTT
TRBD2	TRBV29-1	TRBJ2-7	CSVSRGHRGGEQYF	TGCAGCGTTTCCAGGGGCCACCGGGGGGGCGAGCAGTACTTC
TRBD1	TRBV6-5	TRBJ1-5	CASRPRTGGDQPQHF	TGTGCCAGCAGACCGAGGACAGGGGGGGATCAGCCCCAGCATTTT
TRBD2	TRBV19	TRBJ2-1	CASSYERGAYNEQFF	TGTGCCAGTAGCTATGAGCGGGGAGCCTACAATGAGCAGTTCTTC
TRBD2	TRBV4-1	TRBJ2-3	CASSQDSVTAGETDTQYF	TGCGCCAGCAGCCAGGATTCGGTTACAGCGGGGGAAACAGATACGCAGTATTTT
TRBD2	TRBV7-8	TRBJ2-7	CASSSPRTSSSYEQYF	TGTGCCAGCAGCTCGCCGAGGACTAGCAGCTCCTACGAGCAGTACTTC
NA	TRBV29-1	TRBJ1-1	CSVQQGWGTEAFF	TGCAGCGTTCAACAGGGATGGGGCACTGAAGCTTTCTTT
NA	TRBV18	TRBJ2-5	CASSPESETQYF	TGTGCCAGCTCACCAGAGTCGGAGACCCAGTACTTC
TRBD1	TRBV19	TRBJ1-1	CASSTIDRETEAFF	TGTGCCAGTAGTACGATCGACAGGGAGACTGAAGCTTTCTTT
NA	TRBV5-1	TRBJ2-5	CASTPPEQYQETQYF	TGCGCCAGCACGCCCCCAGAACAGTACCAAGAGACCCAGTACTTC